The clone carrying this TCR beta chain was counted a few times. Its specificity is unknown. It is likely a read error, because the conserved phenylalanine at the end of the CDR3 is missing. No DNA is shown, since the ends of the CDR3 on it are uncertain; the CDR3 is the one TCRdb lists. The data originate from a study of T cell repertoires in cytomegalovirus infection. In the study overall: An indication of both CMV infection and matching HLA type came from public TCR beta signatures. Study-wide results and limits: HLA-C-restricted CMV-specific TCR beta clonotypes prevailed in the ex vivo response.

Via MiXCR, TCRdb re-called the reads, giving one row per CDR3 protein. The profile shows about 83,000 distinct CDR3 sequences, roughly a quarter of them singletons. Germline lookup yields CDR1 MDHEN and CDR2 SYDVKM. Inclusive of both ends, the CDR3 amounts to 12 amino acids. This clonotype was obtained from a human donor in good health (CMV status not recorded). Some clones in this sample may be carry-over from other donors' samples. The sequences come from CD8+ T cells from cultured PBMCs, collected from culture after CMV antigen stimulation. The chain recombines TRBV28 with TRBJ1-6; whether TRBD1, the table's D call, matches the DNA was not checked. The CDR3 loop is CASRRQVFNSPL.